This T cell receptor beta chain was recovered during a study of blood T cells in healthy people across ages. Germline CDR1 SGHTA, CDR2 FQGNSA. V was trimmed by 2 bases and J by 3 bases, leaving 14 bases between them. This CDR3 is 15 amino acids long. This clonotype was counted at least ten times. Then a second PCR, running about 6 to 11 cycles, was carried out with a sample-barcoded 5' primer and a J-beta primer mix. TCRdb reprocessed the 5' RACE reads with MiXCR, giving one entry per CDR3 protein. The repertoire holds hundreds of thousands of distinct CDR3 sequences, 32% seen once, with 15% in the top ten.

This TCR was sampled from a woman older than 75 in good health. The chain couples TRBV7-2 to TRBJ2-7; D call uncertain. The sequenced material came from blood. Written as DNA, the CDR3 is TGTGCCAGCAGCTTAACTCCCACCACGTACTACGAGCAGTACTTC. Protein product: CASSLTPTTYYEQYF. Full variable domain (outside the CDR3, taken from reference TRBV7-2 and TRBJ2-7): GAGVSQSPSNKVTEKGKDVELRCDPISGHTALYWYRQSLGQGLEFLIYFQGNSAPDKSGLPSDRFSAERTGGSVSTLTIQRTQQEDSAVYLCASSLTPTTYYEQYFGPGTRLTVT.